The clone carrying this T cell receptor (beta chain) showed up just a few times. This sample is drawn from a study of patients and donors after allogeneic stem cell transplantation. This CDR3 contains 14 residues. V trimming: 6 bases; J trimming: 12 bases; junction bases outside the gene matches: 11. Each CDR3 protein is one row after TCRdb ran MiXCR on the RT-PCR reads. The sample carries 150,000 to 200,000 distinct CDR3 sequences, roughly 31% recorded once. The sequenced sample consisted of blood, either unsorted or a sorted T cell fraction (not recorded which). The genes are TRBV12-3 or TRBV12-4 and TRBJ2-4; 10 nucleotides line up with TRBD2. The clonotype was recovered from a human donor who was either an allogeneic HSCT recipient or a stem cell or donor lymphocyte infusion donor (not recorded which). It is not recorded whose cells these are; they may come from a transplant donor. DNA for the CDR3: TGTGCCAGCAGCAATATAGCGGGGGGCGCAGATCAGTACTTC. This encodes CASSNIAGGADQYF.